This TCR beta chain was profiled in a study of blood T cell repertoires in COVID-19. Study overall: Some COVID-19 samples were acute and others convalescent; all came from the United States, Italy and Spain.

Trimming cost V 2 bases and J 4 bases, with 11 bases left between them. CDR3 length: 14 residues. The germline V gene has CDR1 LGHDT and CDR2 YNNKEL (reference sequence). Sequencing used immunoSEQ multiplex PCR; TCRdb keeps in-frame clones, though not all of them. The sample yields roughly 380,000 clones, about 92% seen once. This clonotype was sampled from a woman aged 60-75 years with COVID-19, enrolled during active disease. The V gene is TRBV3-1 (or the pseudogene TRBV3-2), the J gene TRBJ1-2, with a possible D match to TRBD1 (5 bases). Sequencing was carried out using peripheral blood. CDR3 DNA sequence: TGTGCCAGCAGCCAAAGGGAGGGGATCTATGGCTACACCTTC. This gives the protein CASSQREGIYGYTF.